The rows below give T cell receptor beta chains drawn from one sample of a study of a mutant IDH1 vaccine in newly diagnosed glioma. The antigens for these receptors are not known. Assay used: immunoSEQ multiplex PCR; TCRdb lists only in-frame clones, some missing. The table records more than 40,000 clones, about 88% of them present only once. Source: PBMCs, taken from a glioma patient whose treatment included an IDH1 peptide vaccine. These receptors were taken from a woman aged 40 to 50 with glioma. The CDR3 runs from the conserved cysteine through the conserved F or W. The D gene is left open where the match is weak. Expanded clones get a size class; other rows say once, few or many, or leave the size out.

>NA|TRBJ2-1|TRBV12-5|TRBD2
CASGLVVSGGAHEQFF
TGTGCTAGTGGTTTGGTAGTAAGCGGGGGGGCCCATGAGCAGTTCTTC
>NA|TRBJ2-7|TRBV7-2|NA
CASSLERSYEQYF
TGTGCCAGCAGCTTAGAGCGGAGCTACGAGCAGTACTTC
>medium-sized|TRBJ1-2|TRBV12-5|TRBD1
CASGLAQGMGGYTF
TGTGCTAGTGGTTTGGCACAGGGGATGGGTGGCTACACCTTC
>NA|TRBJ1-5|TRBV7-9|NA
CASSSGGAQHF
TGTGCCAGCAGCTCAGGCGGGGCCCAGCATTTT
>NA|TRBJ1-6|TRBV5-8|TRBD1
CASSYAGTGFSPLHF
TGTGCCAGCAGCTACGCCGGGACAGGGTTCTCACCCCTCCACTTT
>NA|TRBJ1-5|TRBV6-1|NA
CASSESVGFNQPQHF
TGTGCCAGCAGTGAATCGGTAGGGTTCAATCAGCCCCAGCATTTT
>NA|TRBJ2-5|TRBV7-2|TRBD1
CASSSQGPQETQYF
TGTGCCAGCAGCTCACAGGGGCCCCAAGAGACCCAGTACTTC
>NA|TRBJ1-2|TRBV9|TRBD1
CASSGDRVNYGYTF
TGTGCCAGCAGCGGCGACAGGGTTAACTATGGCTACACCTTC
>once|TRBJ1-1|TRBV18|TRBD1
CASSSTGVRTEAFF
TGTGCCAGCTCATCAACAGGGGTTAGAACTGAAGCTTTCTTT
>NA|TRBJ1-5|TRBV6-1|NA
CASSEEGGQPQHF
TGTGCCAGCAGCGAGGAGGGAGGCCAGCCCCAGCATTTT
>once|TRBJ2-7|TRBV13|NA
CASSLRRGLMGEQYF
TGTGCCAGCAGCTTACGGCGGGGTCTTATGGGCGAGCAGTACTTC
>NA|TRBJ2-7|TRBV9|TRBD2
CASSVAAGAYEQYF
TGTGCCAGCAGCGTAGCAGCGGGAGCCTACGAGCAGTACTTC
>once|TRBJ2-7|TRBV5-4|NA
CASSFAGYEQYF
TGTGCCAGCAGCTTTGCCGGTTACGAGCAGTACTTC
>NA|TRBJ2-1|TRBV7-9|NA
CASSLASGTHITNEQFF
TGTGCCAGCAGCTTAGCTTCAGGGACCCACATTACCAATGAGCAGTTCTTC
>NA|TRBJ1-2|TRBV20-1|NA
CSAPVRDYTF
TGCAGTGCCCCAGTCCGAGACTACACCTTC
>NA|TRBJ2-7|TRBV7-9|TRBD1
CASSFRDRAYEQYF
TGTGCCAGCAGCTTCCGGGACAGGGCCTACGAGCAGTACTTC
>NA|TRBJ2-2|TRBV4-2|NA
CASSLGRYTNTGELFF
TGTGCCAGCAGCCTAGGTCGATACACGAACACCGGGGAGCTGTTTTTT
>NA|TRBJ2-3|TRBV30|TRBD2
CAWRGLAGITDTQYF
TGTGCCTGGAGGGGACTAGCGGGGATCACAGATACGCAGTATTTT
>NA|TRBJ2-3|TRBV5-1|TRBD1
CASSWTGGPDTQYF
TGCGCCAGCAGCTGGACAGGGGGCCCAGATACGCAGTATTTT
>NA|TRBJ1-2|TRBV29-1|NA
CSVSTDPYGYTF
TGCAGCGTTTCGACAGACCCCTATGGCTACACCTTC
>NA|TRBJ2-1|TRBV10-3|NA
CAISESGLVEQFF
TGTGCCATCAGTGAGTCGGGCCTCGTTGAGCAGTTCTTC
>NA|TRBJ1-1|TRBV2|TRBD1
CASSDSGTGGKNTEAFF
TGTGCCAGCAGCGATTCCGGGACAGGGGGCAAGAACACTGAAGCTTTCTTT
>NA|TRBJ2-7|TRBV2|NA
CASKGDGFSYEQYF
TGTGCCAGCAAGGGCGACGGGTTCTCCTACGAGCAGTACTTC
>NA|TRBJ2-7|TRBV5-1|TRBD1
CASSLAGTGGPNEQYF
TGCGCCAGCAGCTTGGCCGGGACAGGGGGCCCAAACGAGCAGTACTTC
>NA|TRBJ1-2|TRBV2|NA
CASSEVGGSGYTF
TGTGCCAGCAGTGAAGTCGGAGGGTCTGGCTACACCTTC
>NA|TRBJ1-1|TRBV9|TRBD1
CASSQGGVNTEAFF
TGTGCCAGCAGCCAGGGGGGGGTGAACACTGAAGCTTTCTTT
>NA|TRBJ2-7|TRBV19|TRBD1
CASSHRGLYEQYF
TGTGCCAGTAGTCACAGGGGTTTGTACGAGCAGTACTTC
>once|TRBJ2-7|TRBV29-1|TRBD1
CSVGGWVATGASYEQYF
TGCAGCGTTGGGGGTTGGGTGGCAACAGGGGCTTCCTACGAGCAGTACTTC
>NA|TRBJ1-6|TRBV15|TRBD1
CATSRDRGLPPLHF
TGTGCCACCAGCAGGGACAGGGGACTACCACCCCTCCACTTT
>NA|TRBJ1-1|TRBV11-3|NA
CASSLDGTEAFF
TGTGCCAGCAGCTTAGATGGCACTGAAGCTTTCTTT
>once|TRBJ2-7|TRBV30|NA
CAWSVTYEQYF
TGTGCCTGGAGTGTTACTTACGAGCAGTACTTC
>NA|TRBJ2-5|TRBV19|TRBD2
CASSMRELGETQYF
TGTGCCAGTAGTATGCGGGAGCTGGGGGAGACCCAGTACTTC
>NA|TRBJ1-5|TRBV7-2|TRBD1
CASSLQGQGFQPQHF
TGTGCCAGCAGCTTACAGGGACAGGGCTTCCAGCCCCAGCATTTT
>NA|TRBJ1-3|TRBV4-2|TRBD1
CASSQHQILQGLLSGNTIYF
TGTGCCAGCAGCCAACACCAAATATTACAGGGGCTTCTCTCTGGAAACACCATATATTTT
>NA|TRBJ2-1|TRBV4-2|NA
CASSQDVRPNEQFF
TGTGCCAGCAGCCAAGATGTGCGCCCCAATGAGCAGTTCTTC
>NA|TRBJ2-5|TRBV29-1|TRBD2
CSVRGESETQYF
TGCAGCGTACGGGGGGAGTCGGAGACCCAGTACTTC
>NA|TRBJ2-7|TRBV2|TRBD1
CASSEQGETYEQYF
TGTGCCAGCAGTGAACAGGGGGAGACCTACGAGCAGTACTTC
>NA|TRBJ2-5|TRBV5-1|TRBD2
CASSPGTSGRARETQYF
TGCGCCAGCAGCCCGGGGACTAGCGGGAGGGCCAGGGAGACCCAGTACTTC
>NA|TRBJ1-2|TRBV6-5|TRBD1
CASSSSRGLDGYTF
TGTGCCAGCAGTTCGTCCAGGGGGCTGGATGGCTACACCTTC
>NA|TRBJ2-5|TRBV18|NA
CASSPTTSLASETQYF
TGTGCCAGCTCACCTACGACTAGTTTAGCAAGTGAGACCCAGTACTTC
>NA|TRBJ2-7|TRBV4-3|TRBD2
CASSLEGTSGRQTYEQYF
TGCGCCAGCAGCCTCGAAGGCACTAGCGGGCGACAAACCTACGAGCAGTACTTC
>NA|TRBJ1-1|TRBV5-1|TRBD1
CASSLEQGRTEAFF
TGCGCCAGCAGCTTGGAACAGGGGCGGACTGAAGCTTTCTTT
>NA|TRBJ1-1|TRBV10-1|TRBD1
CASSEGRDRKAFF
TGCGCCAGCAGTGAAGGTAGGGACAGGAAAGCTTTCTTT
>NA|TRBJ2-7|TRBV27|TRBD1
CASSPRWDRPYEQYF
TGTGCCAGCAGTCCCCGATGGGACAGACCCTACGAGCAGTACTTC
>NA|TRBJ2-2|TRBV2|TRBD2
CASSEVGGTGELFF
TGTGCCAGCAGTGAGGTCGGGGGGACCGGGGAGCTGTTTTTT
>NA|TRBJ2-1|TRBV10-3|TRBD2
CAISDPGTSGTIEQFF
TGTGCCATCAGTGATCCCGGGACTAGCGGGACGATTGAGCAGTTCTTC
>NA|TRBJ2-1|TRBV5-1|NA
CASSLPRNEQFF
TGCGCCAGCAGTTTGCCCAGGAATGAGCAGTTCTTC
>NA|TRBJ1-2|TRBV27|NA
CASSFRQGPTGGYTF
TGTGCCAGCAGTTTCAGGCAGGGACCCACGGGTGGCTACACCTTC
>few|TRBJ1-2|TRBV28|NA
CASTEPTGRRGGYTF
TGTGCCAGCACGGAACCGACGGGACGAAGAGGTGGCTACACCTTC
>NA|TRBJ2-1|TRBV2|TRBD2
CASSPTSGSSYNEQFF
TGTGCCAGCAGTCCTACTAGCGGCAGCTCCTACAATGAGCAGTTCTTC
>NA|TRBJ2-7|TRBV6-4|TRBD2
CASSPMGDYSFEVGVGEQYF
TGTGCCAGCAGTCCGATGGGGGACTACTCCTTCGAAGTTGGGGTTGGGGAGCAGTACTTC